Listed below are T cell receptor beta chains from one sample, sequenced in a study of CXCR3-negative and CXCR3-positive naive CD8 T cells. TCRdb re-called the 5' RACE reads; every CDR3 protein appears as one record, without DNA. The sample table sets out roughly 40,000 distinct CDR3 sequences. The sequenced sample consisted of memory CD8+ T cells from blood. The receptor set was obtained from a human donor in good health. Some clones in this sample may be carry-over from other donors' samples. Both conserved end residues are part of each CDR3. Each record gives: J gene, CDR3 length, V gene, CDR3 protein.

J gene: TRBJ2-1
CDR3 length: 11
V gene: TRBV28
CDR3 protein: CASSLAVEQFF

J gene: TRBJ2-3
CDR3 length: 16
V gene: TRBV7-6
CDR3 protein: CASSLAWGASTDTQCF

J gene: TRBJ2-7
CDR3 length: 13
V gene: TRBV29-1
CDR3 protein: CSVEDGHYDEQYF

J gene: TRBJ2-7
CDR3 length: 12
V gene: TRBV7-9
CDR3 protein: CASSVGPIEQYF

J gene: TRBJ1-2
CDR3 length: 14
V gene: TRBV12-3/TRBV12-4
CDR3 protein: CASSLWGAGYGYTF

J gene: TRBJ1-1
CDR3 length: 15
V gene: TRBV28
CDR3 protein: CASSLTGTGYTEAFF

J gene: TRBJ1-1
CDR3 length: 12
V gene: TRBV19
CDR3 protein: CASAQGNTEAFF

J gene: TRBJ2-7
CDR3 length: 14
V gene: TRBV18
CDR3 protein: CASSTSGDNYEQYF

J gene: TRBJ2-7
CDR3 length: 16
V gene: TRBV6-4
CDR3 protein: CASSLPGTFSSYEQYF

J gene: TRBJ2-2
CDR3 length: 16
V gene: TRBV7-2
CDR3 protein: CASSLPGTFFTGELFF

J gene: TRBJ2-5
CDR3 length: 16
V gene: TRBV11-2
CDR3 protein: CASSFFAGREQETQYF

J gene: TRBJ2-1
CDR3 length: 15
V gene: TRBV5-5
CDR3 protein: CASSLGQSSYNEQFF

J gene: TRBJ2-7
CDR3 length: 14
V gene: TRBV19
CDR3 protein: CASSMSGRPNEQYF

J gene: TRBJ2-7
CDR3 length: 15
V gene: TRBV20-1
CDR3 protein: CSARDWTGGVHEQYF

J gene: TRBJ2-1
CDR3 length: 13
V gene: TRBV6-4
CDR3 protein: CASSVGDKGEQFF

J gene: TRBJ2-2
CDR3 length: 14
V gene: TRBV6-2/TRBV6-3
CDR3 protein: CASGGGYYTGELFF

J gene: TRBJ1-2
CDR3 length: 14
V gene: TRBV6-6
CDR3 protein: CASSYGGSNYGYTF

J gene: TRBJ1-4
CDR3 length: 18
V gene: TRBV12-3/TRBV12-4
CDR3 protein: CASSFLSGQGATNEKLFF

J gene: TRBJ2-7
CDR3 length: 14
V gene: TRBV11-3
CDR3 protein: CASSLGEGVYEQYF

J gene: TRBJ2-1
CDR3 length: 16
V gene: TRBV4-3
CDR3 protein: CASSPRQGISYNEQFF

J gene: TRBJ1-4
CDR3 length: 16
V gene: TRBV4-3
CDR3 protein: CASSQDRGTGDEKLFF

J gene: TRBJ1-6
CDR3 length: 14
V gene: TRBV12-3/TRBV12-4
CDR3 protein: CASSSRDGNSPLHF

J gene: TRBJ1-2
CDR3 length: 11
V gene: TRBV29-1
CDR3 protein: CSVETNYGYTF

J gene: TRBJ1-1
CDR3 length: 14
V gene: TRBV5-1
CDR3 protein: CASGLEHTNTEAFF

J gene: TRBJ1-2
CDR3 length: 13
V gene: TRBV7-3
CDR3 protein: CASATGNRYGYTF

J gene: TRBJ2-5
CDR3 length: 12
V gene: TRBV7-2
CDR3 protein: CASSTLLETQYF

J gene: TRBJ2-2
CDR3 length: 16
V gene: TRBV28
CDR3 protein: CASSIVAGLSTGELFF

J gene: TRBJ2-7
CDR3 length: 15
V gene: TRBV7-6
CDR3 protein: CASSLAPGGVYEQYF

J gene: TRBJ2-7
CDR3 length: 15
V gene: TRBV4-2
CDR3 protein: CASSPRTDTTYEQYF

J gene: TRBJ2-2
CDR3 length: 15
V gene: TRBV5-1
CDR3 protein: CASSWTGSRTGELFF

J gene: TRBJ2-7
CDR3 length: 13
V gene: TRBV5-5
CDR3 protein: CASSLPGSNEQYF

J gene: TRBJ2-1
CDR3 length: 13
V gene: TRBV9
CDR3 protein: CASSSGSRNEQFF

J gene: TRBJ2-5
CDR3 length: 17
V gene: TRBV5-1
CDR3 protein: CASSPWDLTDPGETQYF

J gene: TRBJ1-5
CDR3 length: 17
V gene: TRBV9
CDR3 protein: CASSVDPLDRGLQPQHF

J gene: TRBJ1-1
CDR3 length: 12
V gene: TRBV7-9
CDR3 protein: CASSQAATEAFF

J gene: TRBJ1-1
CDR3 length: 14
V gene: TRBV4-3
CDR3 protein: CASSQDYAGGKAFF

J gene: TRBJ2-7
CDR3 length: 13
V gene: TRBV27
CDR3 protein: CASSRLPGAEQYF

J gene: TRBJ2-2
CDR3 length: 15
V gene: TRBV3-1
CDR3 protein: CASSQSGLAGGELFF

J gene: TRBJ1-1
CDR3 length: 18
V gene: TRBV28
CDR3 protein: CASSIPAQGPRWKAEAFF

J gene: TRBJ2-1
CDR3 length: 16
V gene: TRBV14
CDR3 protein: CASSRPGGRRRDEQFF

J gene: TRBJ2-5
CDR3 length: 13
V gene: TRBV29-1
CDR3 protein: CSARPDGAETQYF